The 30 T cell receptor beta chains presented below share a single source sample, sequenced in a study of cytomegalovirus exposure and HLA in healthy donors. PCR employed 60 Vbeta and 13 Jbeta primers. Sequencing used immunoSEQ multiplex PCR; TCRdb keeps in-frame clones, though not all of them. The sample carries under 110,000 clones, over 70% recorded once. Source material: PBMCs. The receptor source for this set is a female donor in good health and CMV-seronegative.

V gene TRBV30 combines with J gene TRBJ1-2; TRBD1 agrees at 9 bases. The germline CDR1 and CDR2 sequences are GTSNPN and SVGIG (reference sequence). Germline trimming cut 2 bases from V and 13 bases from J; bases unmatched to any gene: 11. The CDR3 runs to 13 residues. The CDR3 loop reads CAWSPGTGNPLTF. The CDR3 region has the DNA TGTGCCTGGAGTCCCGGGACAGGGAACCCTCTCACCTTC.

The gene calls are TRBV28 and TRBJ2-1, with a weak D call TRBD2 (6 bases). Germline CDR1 reads MDHEN; CDR2 reads SYDVKM. The CDR3 contains 13 residues. V was trimmed by 2 bases and J by 7 bases, leaving 9 bases between them. CDR3 sequence reads: CASSLGGVNEQFF. DNA of the CDR3: TGTGCCAGCAGTTTAGGCGGGGTAAATGAGCAGTTCTTC.

The chain couples TRBV2 to TRBJ2-3, with 7 bases lining up with TRBD2. Germline trimming cut 3 bases from V and 2 bases from J; bases unmatched to any gene: 5. The CDR3 contains 15 residues. The V gene's germline CDR1 is SNHLY and CDR2 FYNNEI. The CDR3 region is CASSDFSGTTDTQYF. Written as DNA, the CDR3 is TGTGCCAGCAGTGATTTCAGCGGGACCACAGATACGCAGTATTTT.

Only a few counts were recorded for this clone. The J gene is TRBJ2-1, the V gene TRBV11-2; TRBD2 agrees at 11 bases. Germline CDR1 reads SGHAT; CDR2 reads FQNNGV. This CDR3 is 16 amino acids long. V shed 1 base and J 4 bases; nucleotides not matched to a gene: 3. CDR3 sequence: CASSLGLAGHYNEQFF. DNA for the CDR3: TGTGCCAGCAGCTTAGGACTAGCGGGGCATTACAATGAGCAGTTCTTC.

This chain connects TRBV9 to TRBJ2-7; a possible D gene is TRBD1 (6 bases). V lost 4 bases and J lost 0, with 11 bases in between. Germline V CDR1 and CDR2: SGDLS, YYNGEE. This CDR3 contains 14 residues. Here the CDR3 DNA reads TGTGCCAGCAGCCCCCGGGACATCTCCTACGAGCAGTACTTC. Translation: CASSPRDISYEQYF.

The chain recombines TRBV4-2 with TRBJ1-1; D perhaps matches TRBD1 (6 bases). The V gene lost 0 bases and the J gene lost 5 bases, with 13 bases spanning the gap. Germline CDR1 LGHNA, CDR2 YNFKEQ. CDR3 length equals 15 residues. The CDR3 is CASSQEYRVLTEAFF. The CDR3 bases are TGTGCCAGCAGCCAAGAATACAGGGTTCTGACTGAAGCTTTCTTT.

The CDR3, as DNA: TGCGCCAGCAGCTTGGGAGTGATAGCGGGAGGCTTCGATGAGCAGTTCTTC. This gives the protein CASSLGVIAGGFDEQFF. This chain joins TRBV5-1 and TRBJ2-1; 10 nucleotides align to TRBD2. The CDR3 loop spans 17 amino acids. The J segment lost 8 bases and the V segment lost 0 bases, leaving 11 bases of the junction unmatched. The germline CDR1 and CDR2 sequences are SGHRS and YFSETQ.

This sequence joins TRBV5-1 and TRBJ2-3, with a possible D match to TRBD2 (6 bases). V gave up 8 bases and J gave up 8 bases, with 15 bases separating them. Germline V gene lookup returns CDR1 SGHRS and CDR2 YFSETQ. The CDR3 extends over 12 amino acids. In nucleotides, the CDR3 is TGCGCCAGGGGCGGGACCCTAGGTACGCAGTATTTT. Residues: CARGGTLGTQYF.

The CDR3 loop reads CASSPPRDRENTGELFF. CDR3 bases: TGTGCCAGCTCACCACCGCGAGACAGAGAGAACACCGGGGAGCTGTTTTTT. The chain employs TRBV18 and TRBJ2-2; D might be TRBD1 (5 bases). CDR3 length: 17 residues. V shed 0 bases and J shed 1 base, with 12 bases lying between them. Per the germline V gene, CDR1 is KGHSH and CDR2 is LQKENI.

CDR3 nucleotide sequence: TGTGCCAGCGGAAATAACAGGGAACGGGGCGAGACCCAGTACTTC. It codes for CASGNNRERGETQYF. The chain carries TRBV6-6 and TRBJ2-5, with a possible D match to TRBD1 (6 bases). The germline gives CDR1 MNHNY, CDR2 SVGAGI (reference sequence). CDR3 length equals 15 residues. Trimming shortened V by 8 bases and J by 5 bases, and 21 bases separated the two germline ends.

This chain uses TRBV5-1 with TRBJ1-1; the D is unclear. Per the germline V gene, CDR1 is SGHRS and CDR2 is YFSETQ. The CDR3 length is 13 residues. V lost 2 bases to trimming and J lost 3 bases, with 8 bases between them. For the CDR3, the DNA is TGCGCCAGCAGCTTAGCTCGGGACACTGAAGCTTTCTTT. Amino acid sequence: CASSLARDTEAFF.

As concerns this clone: One end of the junction varies from germline; a read error may be responsible. The CDR3 DNA sequence: TGTGCCTGGAGTACAGGGGGTCCCCGGGTCTTC. Protein: CAWSTGGPRVF. The chain is built from TRBV30 and TRBJ2-7, with 8 positions matching TRBD1. CDR1 and CDR2 from the germline V gene are GTSNPN and SVGIG (reference sequence). CDR3 length: 11 amino acids.

The J gene is TRBJ1-2, the V gene TRBV30; D not certain. The V gene lost 2 bases and the J gene lost 4 bases, with 11 bases spanning the gap. The CDR3 covers 13 residues. Per germline, CDR1 GTSNPN and CDR2 SVGIG (reference sequence). In DNA, the CDR3 is TGTGCCTGGAGTTGGGCCCAGGTCTATGGCTACACCTTC. Translated, it gives CAWSWAQVYGYTF.

The gene calls are TRBV4-1 and TRBJ1-4, with a weak D call TRBD1 (6 bases). This CDR3 spans 17 amino acids. V dropped 1 base and J dropped 4 bases, with 16 bases sitting between them. Germline loops: CDR1 MGHRA, CDR2 YSYEKL. The CDR3 region is CASSQAITGKFNEKLFF. In DNA form, the CDR3 reads TGCGCCAGCAGCCAAGCTATCACAGGGAAGTTTAATGAAAAACTGTTTTTT.

The chain couples TRBV7-3 to TRBJ1-3, with TRBD1 identical over 8 bases. Trimming took 0 bases from V and 0 from J; bases not matched to a gene: 7. The germline gives CDR1 SGHTA, CDR2 FQGTGA. This CDR3 has 18 residues. In DNA, the CDR3 is TGTGCCAGCAGCTTAACTGACAGGGGCCTAAGCTCTGGAAACACCATATATTTT. Translated, it gives CASSLTDRGLSSGNTIYF.

This rearrangement joins TRBV19 to TRBJ1-1; TRBD1 agrees at 11 bases. This CDR3 spans 15 amino acids. The J segment lost 4 bases and the V segment lost 10 bases, leaving 11 bases of the junction unmatched. From germline, CDR1 is LNHDA and CDR2 SQIVND (reference sequence). CDR3 amino acids: CATRGTGGRVTEAFF. The CDR3 nucleotides are TGTGCCACTAGGGGGACAGGGGGTCGAGTCACTGAAGCTTTCTTT.

The chain employs TRBV10-2 and TRBJ1-3, with 11 bases matching TRBD1. This CDR3 spans 14 amino acids. V shed 6 bases and J 7 bases; nucleotides not matched to a gene: 5. CDR1 and CDR2 (germline): WSHSY, SAAADI. CDR3 in DNA: TGCGCCAGCAGGCGGACAGGGGGCTCGAACACCATATATTTT. It specifies CASRRTGGSNTIYF.

The gene calls are TRBV5-4 and TRBJ2-1; 11 nucleotides line up with TRBD2. J was trimmed by 4 bases and V by 2 bases; bases with no gene match: 2. There are 15 residues in the CDR3. Germline-derived CDR1 and CDR2 are SGHNT and YYREEE (reference sequence). The CDR3 sequence: CASSLWTSGYNEQFF. The DNA of the CDR3 is TGTGCCAGCAGCTTATGGACTAGCGGGTACAATGAGCAGTTCTTC.

This chain joins TRBV5-5 and TRBJ1-5, with TRBD1 as a possible D gene (6 bases). Germline V gene data show CDR1 as SGHKS and CDR2 as YYEKEE (reference sequence). The length of the CDR3 is 16 residues. Trimming took 1 base from V and 0 from J, leaving 11 bases between them. The CDR3 reads CASSLIQGSSNQPQHF. CDR3 DNA sequence: TGTGCCAGCAGCTTGATCCAGGGGTCTAGCAATCAGCCCCAGCATTTT.

CDR3 amino acids: CASSEGGFYGYTF. CDR3 DNA: TGTGCCAGCAGTGAGGGGGGGTTCTATGGCTACACCTTC. The chain uses TRBV2 and TRBJ1-2; D perhaps matches TRBD1 (5 bases). The CDR3 has 13 amino acids. Trimming stripped 3 bases from V and 4 bases from J, with 9 bases between. Germline V CDR1 and CDR2: SNHLY, FYNNEI. Based on the CDR3 plus reference TRBV2 and TRBJ1-2, the full variable domain is EPEVTQTPSHQVTQMGQEVILRCVPISNHLYFYWYRQILGQKVEFLVSFYNNEISEKSEIFDDQFSVERPDGSNFTLKIRSTKLEDSAMYFCASSEGGFYGYTFGSGTRLTVV.

CDR3 bases: TGCGCCAGCAGCCAAGAGCCTAGCGGGATAGGCGATACGCAGTATTTT. The encoded protein is CASSQEPSGIGDTQYF. The chain uses TRBV4-3 and TRBJ2-3, with 9 positions matching TRBD2. The V and J ends lost 0 bases and 6 bases, in that order; junction bases with no gene match: 7. CDR1 is LGHNA, CDR2 YSLEER, per germline. This CDR3 spans 16 amino acids.

The chain uses TRBV19 and TRBJ1-1, with TRBD1 matching over 11 bases. J gave up 6 bases and V 5 bases, and 5 bases lay outside the gene matches. CDR1 and CDR2 from the germline V gene are LNHDA and SQIVND (reference sequence). The CDR3 runs 14 residues. CDR3: CASSWTGGAAEAFF. Written as DNA, the CDR3 is TGTGCCAGTAGTTGGACAGGGGGCGCCGCTGAAGCTTTCTTT.

The chain is built from TRBV30 and TRBJ2-1; possible D gene TRBD1, 6 bases. The V end was cut by 4 bases, the J end by 1 base, with 11 bases between. CDR1 is GTSNPN, CDR2 SVGIG, per germline (reference sequence). This CDR3 has 14 amino acids. The CDR3 reads CAWMLGTSYNEQFF. The CDR3 DNA sequence: TGTGCCTGGATGCTCGGGACATCCTACAATGAGCAGTTCTTC.

This chain links TRBV28 with TRBJ2-5; 7 bases line up with TRBD1. V lost 5 bases, J lost 2 bases, and 5 bases stayed unmatched. Germline lookup yields CDR1 MDHEN and CDR2 SYDVKM. The CDR3 has 14 amino acids. The CDR3 sequence: CASSPPGGQETQYF. The CDR3 nucleotides read TGTGCCAGCAGTCCCCCAGGGGGACAAGAGACCCAGTACTTC.

The chain has TRBV7-3 and TRBJ2-3, with TRBD2 identical over 12 bases. The CDR3 contains 14 residues. After removal of 4 bases from V and 4 bases from J, the junction contained 0 bases not matched to a gene. Germline CDR1 SGHTA, CDR2 FQGTGA. The CDR3 region has the DNA TGTGCCAGCAGCTCTAGCGGGAGGGCAGATACGCAGTATTTT. Its protein is CASSSSGRADTQYF. The variable domain in full, with the rest retrieved from reference TRBV7-3 and TRBJ2-3, is GAGVSQTPSNKVTEKGKYVELRCDPISGHTALYWYRQSLGQGPEFLIYFQGTGAADDSGLPNDRFFAVRPEGSVSTLKIQRTERGDSAVYLCASSSSGRADTQYFGPGTRLTVL.

This clone turned up a few times. The rearrangement uses TRBV4-1 and TRBJ2-3, with unresolved D. With 0 bases removed from V and 2 bases from J, the gap between germline ends came to 9 bases. Germline V gives CDR1 MGHRA, CDR2 YSYEKL. There are 15 residues in the CDR3. Here the CDR3 reads CASSQELISTDTQYF. The CDR3 bases are TGCGCCAGCAGCCAAGAATTAATTTCCACAGATACGCAGTATTTT.

The chain couples TRBV2 to TRBJ1-2; D may be TRBD1 (5 bases). The CDR3 covers 14 residues. Germline V lookup: CDR1 SNHLY, CDR2 FYNNEI. V was pared by 10 bases and J by 5 bases, with 20 bases between. The CDR3 here is CATTRERVEYGYTF. In DNA form, the CDR3 reads TGTGCCACTACCAGGGAACGGGTGGAGTATGGCTACACCTTC.

This chain uses TRBV5-1 with TRBJ2-7; 9 bases agree with TRBD2. Trimming removed 3 bases from V and 7 bases from J; junction bases left unmatched: 8. This CDR3 is 14 amino acids long. Germline V lookup: CDR1 SGHRS, CDR2 YFSETQ. This CDR3 reads CASSWGVAGVEQYF. The CDR3 DNA reads as TGCGCCAGCAGCTGGGGGGTAGCGGGAGTAGAGCAGTACTTC. The complete variable domain, with remaining parts taken from reference TRBV5-1 and TRBJ2-7, reads KAGVTQTPRYLIKTRGQQVTLSCSPISGHRSVSWYQQTPGQGLQFLFEYFSETQRNKGNFPGRFSGRQFSNSRSEMNVSTLELGDSALYLCASSWGVAGVEQYFGPGTRLTVT.

V is TRBV5-5 and J is TRBJ1-1; no reliable D call. Trimming shortened V by 2 bases and J by 4 bases, and 15 bases separated the two germline ends. The CDR3 has 15 residues. Per germline, CDR1 SGHKS and CDR2 YYEKEE (reference sequence). Here the CDR3 DNA reads TGTGCCAGCAGCTTCCTCATAGCGGGCGGCACTGAAGCTTTCTTT. Translating gives CASSFLIAGGTEAFF. Full variable domain (missing parts from reference TRBV5-5 and TRBJ1-1): DAGVTQSPTHLIKTRGQQVTLRCSPISGHKSVSWYQQVLGQGPQFIFQYYEKEERGRGNFPDRFSARQFPNYSSELNVNALLLGDSALYLCASSFLIAGGTEAFFGQGTRLTVV.

CDR3 coding DNA: TGCGCCAGCAGCGCACGACAGGGTCAGTTTCGCACTGAAGCTTTCTTT. Protein product: CASSARQGQFRTEAFF. The genes are TRBV5-1 and TRBJ1-1; 7 nucleotides agree with TRBD1. CDR3 length equals 16 residues. The V gene end was trimmed by 4 bases and the J gene end by 4 bases; junction bases not matched to a gene: 13. The germline V gene has CDR1 SGHRS and CDR2 YFSETQ.